This T cell receptor (beta chain) was captured in a study of blood T cell repertoires in COVID-19. V lost 4 bases to trimming and J lost 5 bases; unmatched junction nucleotides: 4. Germline CDR1 reads SGHRS; CDR2 reads YFSETQ. This CDR3 has 14 amino acids. Measured with immunoSEQ multiplex PCR; TCRdb has only the in-frame clones, and not every one. The sample lists under 150,000 clones, under 90% occurring once. The table lists this clone with a count of one. The clonotype was recovered from a woman older than 75 in a cohort sampled during active or convalescent COVID-19. The chain combines TRBV5-1 with TRBJ1-3, with 9 bases identical to TRBD1. The specimen was peripheral blood. The CDR3 region is CASSPGTGRNTIYF. The CDR3 bases are TGCGCCAGCAGCCCCGGGACAGGGAGAAACACCATATATTTT.